The TCR beta chain described here comes from a study of PD-L1 blockade in urothelial cancer (dated by TCRdb to 2017 to 2019). For the study in its entirety: All patients started therapy at some point between 2014 and 2016 and received atezolizumab 1,200 mg intravenously every 3 weeks. Twenty-five of 29 patients were males with bladder-origin urothelial cancer, and 18 of 29 reported a prior smoking history. An ECOG performance status of 0 or 1 was recorded for the patients, and 0 to 3 prior chemotherapy regimens had been received by the patients. Blood samples were analyzed at two time points: 3 weeks after treatment start (second dose) and 6 weeks after treatment start. Blood samples gave median yields of about 140,000 T cells and around 88,000 unique TCRs, along with a median clonality of approximately 0.084. The study was an exploratory multi-omic analysis of somatic, immune and clinical correlates of response to PD-L1 blockade with atezolizumab in urothelial cancer. Pretreatment tumor samples and matched peripheral blood, collected serially before and after atezolizumab treatment, underwent TCR sequencing. Durable clinical benefit was defined as progression-free survival longer than 6 months, and TCR features were also tested against progression-free and overall survival. In the same patients who had TCR sequencing, pretreatment tumors also underwent whole exome sequencing and RNA sequencing. Roughly nine patients achieved durable clinical benefit and 20 did not. Around 30 patients had pretreatment blood TCR-seq, some 24 had at least one posttreatment blood collection, and some 24 had tumor TCR-seq.

Note on this clone: The antigen this receptor binds is unknown. Per-nucleotide qualities are absent, and no much larger clonotype sits a single base away.

The full study reports these points: Because the sample size was small (n ≈ 29) and many of the analyses were exploratory, the results are meant to be hypothesis-generating. Among patients with durable benefit, tumor-associated TCR clones showed greater expansion in peripheral blood 3 weeks after treatment started (n ≈ 23, p = 0.022). A pretreatment peripheral blood TCR clonality below the median was linked to improved progression-free and overall survival.

From the cysteine through the phenylalanine, the CDR3 covers 14 amino acids. The CDR3 DNA has 42 bases and is translated from base 1. V trim: 4 bases; J trim: 6 bases; unmatched bases: 7. Via the germline V gene (reference sequence), CDR1 is SEHNR and CDR2 FQNEAQ. Each PCR received spiked-in synthetic TCR analog templates so that absolute template abundance could be estimated from read counts. The immunoSEQ assay was used to amplify TCRbeta CDR3 regions from genomic DNA with bias-controlled V and J gene primers. Rearranged TCRbeta segments were sequenced at approximately 20X coverage. The paper's data handling went like this. Sequencing errors were corrected by clustering and CDR3s were annotated against IMGT to assign V, D and J genes. Downstream analyses used only productive TCRbeta rearrangements and left out out-of-frame or stop-codon sequences. Clonality was calculated as one minus the Shannon entropy normalized by the log of the number of unique productive sequences. Fisher's exact test with Benjamini-Hochberg correction, at a threshold of adjusted p below 0.01, was used to find clones that differed between time points or between blood and tumor. In TCRdb, the immuneACCESS table is reduced to in-frame sequences with V and J assigned. These tables do not hold every clone; where another copy was compared, an unresolved V gene accounts for under half, and the others remain unexplained. V and J calls and clone size are as listed in that table; D and trimming were resolved from the DNA. The sample table lists some 51,000 clones, approximately 86% of them with a count of one. Together, the top ten hold 16% of the sample.

The cohort comprised 29 patients with locally advanced or metastatic urothelial carcinoma treated at Memorial Sloan Kettering on a trial protocol. Peripheral blood mononuclear cells were collected from each patient pretreatment and during treatment, giving between 1 and 8 total time points per patient. The Qiagen DNeasy Blood extraction kit was used to purify genomic DNA from total PBMCs and tumor samples. PBMCs were collected pretreatment and during treatment, and were isolated and stored as previously described. This receptor was identified in a man in his fifties or sixties with urothelial cancer. Sequencing was performed on PBMCs, taken around atezolizumab (anti-PD-L1) treatment. The chain is encoded by TRBV7-9 joined to TRBJ1-1; the junction holds 8 bases that match TRBD1. For the CDR3, the sequence is CASSSDRGYPEAFF. The base sequence is TGTGCCAGCAGCTCCGACAGGGGTTACCCTGAAGCTTTCTTT.